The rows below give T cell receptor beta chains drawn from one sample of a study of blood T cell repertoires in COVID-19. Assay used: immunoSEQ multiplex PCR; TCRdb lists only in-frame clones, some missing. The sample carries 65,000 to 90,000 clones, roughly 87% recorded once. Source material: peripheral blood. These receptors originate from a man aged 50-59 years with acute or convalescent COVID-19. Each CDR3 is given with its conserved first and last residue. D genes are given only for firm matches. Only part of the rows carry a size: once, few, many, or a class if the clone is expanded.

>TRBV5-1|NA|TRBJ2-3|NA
TGCGCCAGCAGCTCAAGCCTGCTGGGGCGGCTAGTCACAGATACGCAGTATTTT
CASSSSLLGRLVTDTQYF
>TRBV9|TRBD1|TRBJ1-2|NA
TGTGCCAGCAGCGTAGGACAACCGGGACAGGGGTTTGGCTACACCTTC
CASSVGQPGQGFGYTF
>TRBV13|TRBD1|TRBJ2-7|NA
TGTGCCAGCAGGACGGGACAGGGGACCTACGAGCAGTACTTC
CASRTGQGTYEQYF
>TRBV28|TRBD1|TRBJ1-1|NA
TGTGCCAGCAGTAGGACAGGGGGATACACTGAAGCTTTCTTT
CASSRTGGYTEAFF
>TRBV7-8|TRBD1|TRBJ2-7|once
TGTGCCAGCAGCAGTCCGGGACAGGGAAACTACGAGCAGTACTTC
CASSSPGQGNYEQYF
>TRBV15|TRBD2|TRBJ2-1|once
TGTGCCACCAGCAGAGTACCTAGCGGCTACAATGAGCAGTTCTTC
CATSRVPSGYNEQFF
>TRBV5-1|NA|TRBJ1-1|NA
TGCGCCAGCAGCTTGGTGGCAGGGGAGGGTGTCACTGAAGCTTTCTTT
CASSLVAGEGVTEAFF
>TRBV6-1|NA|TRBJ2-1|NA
TGTGCCAGCAGTGAAGATAGGGGCGGGGAGTTCTTC
CASSEDRGGEFF
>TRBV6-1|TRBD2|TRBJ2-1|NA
TGTGCCAGCAGTGACCCCCTAGCGGGGGGGCCCAATGAGCAGTTCTTC
CASSDPLAGGPNEQFF
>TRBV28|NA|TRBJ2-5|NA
TGTGCCAGCAGTCCCCCCCGAGGGGAGACCCAGTACTTC
CASSPPRGETQYF
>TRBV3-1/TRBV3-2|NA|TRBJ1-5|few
TGTGCCAGCAGCCAGTCTGTGGGGCTCAGCAATCAGCCCCAGCATTTT
CASSQSVGLSNQPQHF
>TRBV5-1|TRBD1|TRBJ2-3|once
TGCGCCAGCAGCCTCCCCGGGACAGGGGACACAGATACGCAGTATTTT
CASSLPGTGDTDTQYF
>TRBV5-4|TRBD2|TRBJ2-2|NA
TGTGCCAGCAGCTTGAGAGCGGGGGACGGGGAGCTGTTTTTT
CASSLRAGDGELFF
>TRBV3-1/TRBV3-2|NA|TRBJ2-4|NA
TGTGCCAGCAGCCAAGAGGGCGTAGCCAAAAACATTCAGTACTTC
CASSQEGVAKNIQYF
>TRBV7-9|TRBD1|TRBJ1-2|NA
TGTGCCAGCAGCCAGAGGGACAGGACGGTGGGCTATGGCTACACCTTC
CASSQRDRTVGYGYTF
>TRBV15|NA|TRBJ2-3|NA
TGTGCCACCAGCAGAGATCTCCCAGGGGGCACAGATACGCAGTATTTT
CATSRDLPGGTDTQYF
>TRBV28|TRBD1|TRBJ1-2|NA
TGTGCCAGCAGTTTGACAGGGGTGGCCTATGGCTACACCTTC
CASSLTGVAYGYTF
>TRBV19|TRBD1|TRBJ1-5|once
TGTGCCAGTAGTTCGGGACAGGATGGACAGCCCCAGCATTTT
CASSSGQDGQPQHF
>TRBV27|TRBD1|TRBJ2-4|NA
TGTGCCAGCACCACCGGGACAGGGGGTCCCGTAGCCAAAAACATTCAGTACTTC
CASTTGTGGPVAKNIQYF
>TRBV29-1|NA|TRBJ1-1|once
TGCAGCGTTGAAGTTACTACGGGGATGAACACTGAAGCTTTCTTT
CSVEVTTGMNTEAFF
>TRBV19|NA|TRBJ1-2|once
TGTGCCAGTGGACGGGGAGACTATGGCTACACCTTC
CASGRGDYGYTF
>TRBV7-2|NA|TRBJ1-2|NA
TGTGCCAGCCAAATCGGTGGACAGAACTATGGCTACACCTTC
CASQIGGQNYGYTF
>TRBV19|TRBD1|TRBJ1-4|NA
TGTGCCAGTAGAAACAGGGGGACTAATGAAAAACTGTTTTTT
CASRNRGTNEKLFF
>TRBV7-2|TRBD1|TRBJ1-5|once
TGTGCCAGCAGCCGGGACAGGGCACAACAGCCCCAGCATTTT
CASSRDRAQQPQHF